Listed below are T cell receptor beta chains from one sample, sequenced in a study of blood T cell repertoires in COVID-19. TCRdb's copy holds only in-frame clones and misses some; the assay was immunoSEQ multiplex PCR. The sample has roughly 140,000 clones; around 80% are singletons. Sequenced: PBMCs or T cells enriched from blood (not recorded which). The receptor set was obtained from a man aged 50-60 years who had recovered from COVID-19. CDR3s leave out the opening cysteine and the closing phenylalanine or tryptophan. The order of the fields is clone size, J gene, V gene, CDR3 protein. A clone size is listed for some rows: how often the clone was seen (once, few, many), or a class if it is expanded.

abundance: .; j_gene: TRBJ1-5; v_gene: TRBV11-2; CDR3aa: ASSTHRNQPQH
abundance: few; j_gene: TRBJ1-2; v_gene: TRBV7-2; CDR3aa: ASRQDRGRNYGYT
abundance: .; j_gene: TRBJ1-6; v_gene: TRBV27; CDR3aa: ASRSQNNSPLH
abundance: few; j_gene: TRBJ2-6; v_gene: TRBV18; CDR3aa: ASSPGGANVLT
abundance: .; j_gene: TRBJ1-3; v_gene: TRBV19; CDR3aa: ASSIGSGGNTIY
abundance: few; j_gene: TRBJ2-5; v_gene: TRBV6-1; CDR3aa: ASSEVGGQGGETQY
abundance: few; j_gene: TRBJ2-7; v_gene: TRBV5-1; CDR3aa: ASSSHLGGGDVEQY
abundance: once; j_gene: TRBJ1-4; v_gene: TRBV25-1; CDR3aa: ASSEPGGLWEKLF
abundance: once; j_gene: TRBJ2-1; v_gene: TRBV7-8; CDR3aa: ASSLGRAGGDNEQF
abundance: .; j_gene: TRBJ1-3; v_gene: TRBV11-2; CDR3aa: ASSLGGGGNTIY
abundance: .; j_gene: TRBJ1-3; v_gene: TRBV4-3; CDR3aa: ASSQRAVVGGADSGNTIY
abundance: .; j_gene: TRBJ2-7; v_gene: TRBV7-8; CDR3aa: ASSFGTLSYEQY
abundance: .; j_gene: TRBJ2-6; v_gene: TRBV7-8; CDR3aa: ASSLAEWRQGISGANVLT
abundance: few; j_gene: TRBJ2-1; v_gene: TRBV2; CDR3aa: ASSGPGNEQF
abundance: .; j_gene: TRBJ2-7; v_gene: TRBV18; CDR3aa: ASSGQGGSYEQY
abundance: .; j_gene: TRBJ2-7; v_gene: TRBV5-1; CDR3aa: ASSWGQGPKSYEQY
abundance: .; j_gene: TRBJ2-3; v_gene: TRBV15; CDR3aa: ATSRDSLAGGSTDTQY
abundance: .; j_gene: TRBJ2-7; v_gene: TRBV19; CDR3aa: ASSIPGLVYEQY
abundance: .; j_gene: TRBJ1-1; v_gene: TRBV7-9; CDR3aa: ASRYLGQGDTEAF
abundance: .; j_gene: TRBJ1-5; v_gene: TRBV6-1; CDR3aa: ASSDRDRGRAQPQH
abundance: .; j_gene: TRBJ1-5; v_gene: TRBV27; CDR3aa: ASRDRGNQPQH
abundance: .; j_gene: TRBJ2-3; v_gene: TRBV19; CDR3aa: ASSIERNTDTQY
abundance: once; j_gene: TRBJ1-1; v_gene: TRBV5-6; CDR3aa: ASSPPGRNTEAF
abundance: few; j_gene: TRBJ2-2; v_gene: TRBV6-2/TRBV6-3; CDR3aa: ASSPLGAGELF
abundance: .; j_gene: TRBJ1-1; v_gene: TRBV12-3/TRBV12-4; CDR3aa: ASSPGQGIGAF
abundance: .; j_gene: TRBJ2-2; v_gene: TRBV2; CDR3aa: ASTLGTGIAGELF
abundance: .; j_gene: TRBJ1-1; v_gene: TRBV3-1/TRBV3-2; CDR3aa: ASSRDRDAF
abundance: .; j_gene: TRBJ1-5; v_gene: TRBV6-1; CDR3aa: ASSEFRGASNQPQH
abundance: .; j_gene: TRBJ2-3; v_gene: TRBV18; CDR3aa: ATRIQDTQY
abundance: .; j_gene: TRBJ1-1; v_gene: TRBV5-6; CDR3aa: ASSGYRVNTEAF
abundance: .; j_gene: TRBJ1-2; v_gene: TRBV7-7; CDR3aa: ASSLNYGAGRYGYT
abundance: .; j_gene: TRBJ1-1; v_gene: TRBV4-2; CDR3aa: ASSQVTPRDTEAF
abundance: once; j_gene: TRBJ1-1; v_gene: TRBV27; CDR3aa: ASSLGTGVNTEAF
abundance: .; j_gene: TRBJ1-1; v_gene: TRBV10-3; CDR3aa: AISESADLNTEAF
abundance: .; j_gene: TRBJ1-2; v_gene: TRBV7-3; CDR3aa: ASSPRGGDYGYT
abundance: many; j_gene: TRBJ1-1; v_gene: TRBV6-5; CDR3aa: ASSPSPAEAF
abundance: .; j_gene: TRBJ2-3; v_gene: TRBV19; CDR3aa: ASSIASPDTQY
abundance: .; j_gene: TRBJ1-3; v_gene: TRBV18; CDR3aa: ASSPNAQIYTIY
abundance: medium-sized; j_gene: TRBJ2-3; v_gene: TRBV3-1/TRBV3-2; CDR3aa: ASSPGLAGATYTDTQY
abundance: .; j_gene: TRBJ2-5; v_gene: TRBV11-1; CDR3aa: ASSLGGDRPGETQY
abundance: .; j_gene: TRBJ1-1; v_gene: TRBV18; CDR3aa: ASTSRSAGTNTEAF
abundance: .; j_gene: TRBJ2-2; v_gene: TRBV5-1; CDR3aa: ASNDGTLTGELF
abundance: .; j_gene: TRBJ2-3; v_gene: TRBV5-1; CDR3aa: ASKGGTDTQY
abundance: .; j_gene: TRBJ1-1; v_gene: TRBV9; CDR3aa: ASSVGTVGWTEAF
abundance: .; j_gene: TRBJ1-1; v_gene: TRBV25-1; CDR3aa: ASMRGNTEAF
abundance: .; j_gene: TRBJ2-3; v_gene: TRBV10-3; CDR3aa: AISFSGGTDTQY
abundance: .; j_gene: TRBJ1-6; v_gene: TRBV7-9; CDR3aa: ASSGGQGFYNSPLH